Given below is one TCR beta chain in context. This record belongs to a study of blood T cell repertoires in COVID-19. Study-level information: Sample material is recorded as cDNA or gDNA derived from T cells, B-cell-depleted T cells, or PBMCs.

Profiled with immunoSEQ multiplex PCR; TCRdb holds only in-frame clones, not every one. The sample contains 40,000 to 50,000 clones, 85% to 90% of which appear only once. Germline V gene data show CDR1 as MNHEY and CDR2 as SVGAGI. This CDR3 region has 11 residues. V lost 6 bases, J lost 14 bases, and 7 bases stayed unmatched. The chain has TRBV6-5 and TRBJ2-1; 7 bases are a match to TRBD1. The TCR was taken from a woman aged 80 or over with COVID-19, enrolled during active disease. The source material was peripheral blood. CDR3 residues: CASRVRDRKFF. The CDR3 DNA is TGTGCCAGCAGAGTCCGGGACAGAAAGTTCTTC.